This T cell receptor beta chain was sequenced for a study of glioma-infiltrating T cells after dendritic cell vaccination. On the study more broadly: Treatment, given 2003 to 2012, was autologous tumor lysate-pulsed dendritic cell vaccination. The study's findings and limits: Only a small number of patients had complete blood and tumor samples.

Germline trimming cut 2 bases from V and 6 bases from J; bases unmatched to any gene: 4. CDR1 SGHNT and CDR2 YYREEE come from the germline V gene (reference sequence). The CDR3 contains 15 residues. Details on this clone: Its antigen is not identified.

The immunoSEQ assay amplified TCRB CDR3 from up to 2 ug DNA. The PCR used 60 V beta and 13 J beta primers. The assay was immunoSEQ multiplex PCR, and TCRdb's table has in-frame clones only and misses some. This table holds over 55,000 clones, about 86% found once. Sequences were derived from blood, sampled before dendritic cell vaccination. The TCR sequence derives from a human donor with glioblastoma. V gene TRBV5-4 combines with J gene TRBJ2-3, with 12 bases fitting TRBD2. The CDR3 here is CASSLSSGGADTQYF. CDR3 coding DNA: TGTGCCAGCAGCTTATCTAGCGGGGGGGCCGATACGCAGTATTTT.